This TCR beta chain was observed in a study of blood T cell repertoires in COVID-19. Study summary: The United States, Italy and Spain supplied acute and convalescent COVID-19 samples. T cells, B-cell-depleted T cells, or PBMCs supplied cDNA or gDNA.

The V gene's germline CDR1 is MNHEY and CDR2 SMNVEV (reference sequence). The V and J ends lost 7 bases and 5 bases, in that order; junction bases with no gene match: 12. This CDR3 is built from 17 residues. Original methodology: Scientists estimated how many nucleated cells there were by amplifying reference gene primers. Assay: immunoSEQ multiplex PCR; the TCRdb copy retains only in-frame clones and omits some. The DNA was the basis for D and trimming; V, J and clone size are from that table. The table lists some 150,000 clones, more than 70% of them singletons. The rearrangement uses TRBV27 and TRBJ2-1; 12 bases fit TRBD1. Sequencing input: peripheral blood. This clonotype was sampled from a human donor in a cohort sampled during active COVID-19. DNA for the CDR3: TGTGCCAGCACCTTGGGTCCGGGACAGGGGGCCCACAATGAGCAGTTCTTC. As protein: CASTLGPGQGAHNEQFF.